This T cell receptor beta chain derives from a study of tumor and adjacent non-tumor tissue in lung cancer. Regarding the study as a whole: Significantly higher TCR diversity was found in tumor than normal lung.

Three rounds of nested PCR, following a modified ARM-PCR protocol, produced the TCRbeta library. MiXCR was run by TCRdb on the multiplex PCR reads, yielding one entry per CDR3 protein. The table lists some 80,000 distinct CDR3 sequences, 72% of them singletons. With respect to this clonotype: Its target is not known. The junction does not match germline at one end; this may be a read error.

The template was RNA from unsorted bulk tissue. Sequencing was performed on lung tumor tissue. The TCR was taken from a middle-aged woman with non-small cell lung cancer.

The CDR3 loop reads CSASDLTSGGATGELVF. CDR3 nucleotide sequence: TGCAGTGCATCCGACTTGACTAGCGGTGGAGCCACCGGGGAGCTGGTTTTT. The chain employs TRBV20-1 and TRBJ2-2, with 9 positions matching TRBD2. The CDR3 has 17 amino acids. The germline CDR1 and CDR2 sequences are DFQATT and SNEGSKA (reference sequence).